This entry lists 17 T cell receptor beta chains sequenced from one sample in a study of cytomegalovirus exposure and HLA in healthy donors. The PCR employed 60 Vbeta primers together with 13 Jbeta primers. Some clones are missing from TCRdb's copy, which holds only in-frame ones; the method was immunoSEQ multiplex PCR. The sample carries approximately 200,000 clones, 70% to 90% recorded once. Sequencing used PBMCs. These receptors came from a woman aged 45-60 years in good health and CMV-seronegative.

V gene TRBV9 combines with J gene TRBJ2-7; a possible D gene is TRBD2 (6 bases). From germline, CDR1 is SGDLS and CDR2 YYNGEE. The CDR3 extends over 14 amino acids. Trimming removed 0 bases at V and 4 bases at J, with 11 bases between. CDR3 bases: TGTGCCAGCAGCGTAGCGATCGGGGGATACGAGCAGTACTTC. Translated: CASSVAIGGYEQYF.

In DNA, the CDR3 is TGTGCCAGCAACAGGATCGGGACTAGTTCTTCCAATGAGCAGTTCTTC. This sequence encodes CASNRIGTSSSNEQFF. This chain links TRBV2 with TRBJ2-1; 8 nucleotides match TRBD2. CDR1 and CDR2 from the germline V gene are SNHLY and FYNNEI. CDR3 size: 16 residues. V trimming: 7 bases; J trimming: 6 bases; junction bases outside the gene matches: 14.

V is TRBV6-5 and J is TRBJ2-4; D gene uncertain. The CDR3 totals 16 residues. Deletions cut 4 bases from V and 1 base from J, with 14 bases between. CDR1 MNHEY and CDR2 SVGAGI come from the germline V gene. Here the CDR3 reads CASSSGGFAAKNIQYF. The CDR3 DNA reads as TGTGCCAGCAGTTCAGGTGGATTCGCGGCCAAAAACATTCAGTACTTC.

The chain carries TRBV7-6 and TRBJ2-7; D is perhaps TRBD2 (6 bases). Trimming cost V 5 bases and J 7 bases, with 18 bases left between them. The CDR3 is 14 amino acids. CDR1 is SGHVS and CDR2 is FNYEAQ in the germline V gene. The CDR3 DNA reads as TGTGCCAGCAGCGCCGACTGGGGCGGGGAAGAGCAGTACTTC. Residues: CASSADWGGEEQYF.

This clone was counted once. V and J are TRBV28 and TRBJ2-2, with TRBD1 matching 7 bases. Trimming took 6 bases from V and 0 from J; bases not matched to a gene: 7. This CDR3 has 16 residues. The germline V gene has CDR1 MDHEN and CDR2 SYDVKM. This CDR3 is CASSRQGGPNTGELFF. For the CDR3, the DNA is TGTGCCAGCAGCAGACAGGGCGGACCGAACACCGGGGAGCTGTTTTTT.

The chain couples TRBV27 to TRBJ2-5; 14 bases match TRBD2. This CDR3 has 16 amino acids. Germline V lookup: CDR1 MNHEY, CDR2 SMNVEV (reference sequence). V shed 5 bases and J 3 bases; nucleotides not matched to a gene: 5. CDR3 DNA sequence: TGTGCCAGCAGTCTGGGACTAGCGGGAGAGAAAGAGACCCAGTACTTC. It translates to CASSLGLAGEKETQYF.

The chain carries TRBV4-2 and TRBJ2-5; a possible D gene is TRBD1 (5 bases). In germline, CDR1 is LGHNA, CDR2 YNFKEQ. The CDR3 is made up of 18 amino acids. The ends were cut back, 0 bases at V and 5 bases at J, with 22 bases in the middle. CDR3: CASSQDPRIPDRKETQYF. The CDR3 region has the DNA TGTGCCAGCAGCCAAGATCCAAGGATACCCGACAGAAAGGAGACCCAGTACTTC.

The CDR3 loop is CASSWKSAGTGENTEAFF. CDR3 DNA: TGTGCCAGCAGCTGGAAATCTGCCGGGACAGGGGAGAACACTGAAGCTTTCTTT. The chain joins TRBV11-2 to TRBJ1-1, with TRBD1 matching 10 bases. The CDR3 has 18 amino acids. The V and J ends lost 4 bases and 1 base, in that order; junction bases with no gene match: 12. Germline values: CDR1 SGHAT, CDR2 FQNNGV.

The rearrangement joins TRBV28 to TRBJ2-1; D unresolved. Germline CDR1 and CDR2: MDHEN and SYDVKM. This CDR3 contains 11 residues. V was pared by 9 bases and J by 8 bases, with 11 bases between. This CDR3 reads CASISPDEQFF. The DNA for the CDR3 is TGTGCCAGTATCTCCCCCGATGAGCAGTTCTTC. The full variable domain, completed using reference TRBV28 and TRBJ2-1, is DVKVTQSSRYLVKRTGEKVFLECVQDMDHENMFWYRQDPGLGLRLIYFSYDVKMKEKGDIPEGYSVSREKKERFSLILESASTNQTSMYLCASISPDEQFFGPGTRLTVL.

V is TRBV7-9 and J is TRBJ2-7; D possibly corresponds to TRBD2 (5 bases). From germline, CDR1 is SEHNR and CDR2 FQNEAQ (reference sequence). The V end was cut by 5 bases, the J end by 5 bases, with 19 bases between. The CDR3 spans 15 residues. The CDR3 spells CASSTRITSLHEQYF. The CDR3 region has the DNA TGTGCCAGCAGCACCCGAATAACTAGTCTGCACGAGCAGTACTTC. Supplemented by reference TRBV7-9 and TRBJ2-7, the full variable domain reads DTGVSQNPRHKITKRGQNVTFRCDPISEHNRLYWYRQTLGQGPEFLTYFQNEAQLEKSRLLSDRFSAERPKGSFSTLEIQRTEQGDSAMYLCASSTRITSLHEQYFGPGTRLTVT.

This clone was picked up one time. This chain connects TRBV15 to TRBJ1-1, with D tentatively TRBD1 (5 bases). The CDR3 is made up of 15 amino acids. The V end lost 1 base, the J end lost 4 bases, and 13 bases lay between the germline ends. The germline CDR1 and CDR2 sequences are LNHNV and YYDKDF (reference sequence). CDR3 region: CATSRVAQGGTEAFF. Here the CDR3 DNA reads TGTGCCACCAGCAGAGTCGCCCAGGGCGGCACTGAAGCTTTCTTT.

J is TRBJ2-3 and V is TRBV7-9; a possible D gene is TRBD2 (6 bases). Deletions cut 1 base from V and 1 base from J, with 15 bases between. This CDR3 has 17 residues. Germline V gives CDR1 SEHNR, CDR2 FQNEAQ (reference sequence). For the CDR3, the DNA is TGTGCCAGCAGCTTAGGGCAGGTGGCTAGCGGCACAGATACGCAGTATTTT. Translating it yields CASSLGQVASGTDTQYF.

On this clone itself: Germline is not matched at one junction end, which may reflect a read error. The rearrangement joins TRBV7-9 to TRBJ1-1, with D tentatively TRBD1 (5 bases). The V gene's germline CDR1 is SEHNR and CDR2 FQNEAQ (reference sequence). The CDR3 sequence is 11 residues long. CDR3 sequence reads: CSSSSGTLGFF. The CDR3 DNA sequence: TGTTCCAGCAGCTCGGGGACTTTGGGTTTCTTT.

The chain joins TRBV27 to TRBJ1-2; D unresolved. Between the trimmed V and J ends, which lost 2 bases and 6 bases, there was a span of 7 bases. CDR1 is MNHEY, CDR2 SMNVEV, per germline (reference sequence). The CDR3 covers 12 residues. The CDR3 loop reads CASSLREDGYTF. CDR3 DNA sequence: TGTGCCAGCAGTTTAAGGGAGGATGGCTACACCTTC.

J is TRBJ1-2 and V is TRBV9; no clear D. V lost 4 bases and J lost 8, with 27 bases in between. The CDR3 is made up of 17 amino acids. From germline, CDR1 is SGDLS and CDR2 YYNGEE. The CDR3 here is CASSPQAERGNLWGYTF. For the CDR3, the DNA is TGTGCCAGCAGCCCCCAAGCGGAACGAGGGAATCTATGGGGCTACACCTTC.

The chain carries TRBV7-9 and TRBJ2-1; D unresolved. Germline loops: CDR1 SEHNR, CDR2 FQNEAQ (reference sequence). The CDR3 sequence is 13 residues long. Trimming took off 7 bases at V and 7 bases at J, with 14 bases between the two ends. DNA for the CDR3: TGTGCCAGCACCTTCCCGACAAGTAATGAGCAGTTCTTC. Translation gives CASTFPTSNEQFF.

This chain links TRBV27 with TRBJ1-2; 9 positions match TRBD1. The J segment lost 8 bases and the V segment lost 3 bases, leaving 10 bases of the junction unmatched. Germline CDR1 is MNHEY and CDR2 is SMNVEV (reference sequence). CDR3 length equals 15 residues. The CDR3 loop is CASSFAGTGMRGYTF. CDR3 DNA: TGTGCCAGCAGTTTCGCCGGGACAGGGATGAGGGGCTACACCTTC.